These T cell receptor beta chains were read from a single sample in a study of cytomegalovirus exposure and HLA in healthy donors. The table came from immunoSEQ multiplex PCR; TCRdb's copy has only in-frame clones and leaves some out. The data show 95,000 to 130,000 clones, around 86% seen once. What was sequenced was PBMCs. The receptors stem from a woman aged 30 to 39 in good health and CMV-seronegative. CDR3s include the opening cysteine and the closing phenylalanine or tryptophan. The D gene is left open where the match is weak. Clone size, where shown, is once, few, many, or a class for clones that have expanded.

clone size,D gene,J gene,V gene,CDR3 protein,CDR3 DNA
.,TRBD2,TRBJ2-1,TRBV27,CASTRAGAYNEQFF,TGTGCCAGCACCCGAGCGGGAGCCTACAATGAGCAGTTCTTC
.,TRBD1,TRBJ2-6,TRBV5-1,CASKGQPSSGANVLTF,TGCGCCAGCAAGGGACAGCCTTCCTCTGGGGCCAACGTCCTGACTTTC
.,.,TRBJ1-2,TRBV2,CASSEERRSYGYTF,TGTGCCAGCAGTGAAGAGAGGAGGAGCTATGGCTACACCTTC
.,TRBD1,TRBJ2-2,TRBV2,CASWGNRGQIGELFF,TGTGCCAGCTGGGGGAACAGGGGGCAGATCGGGGAGCTGTTTTTT
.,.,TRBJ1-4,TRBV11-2,CASSVGANEKLFF,TGTGCCAGCAGCGTGGGGGCCAATGAAAAACTGTTTTTT
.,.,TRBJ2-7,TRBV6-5,CASRLYEQYF,TGTGCCAGCAGACTATACGAGCAGTACTTC
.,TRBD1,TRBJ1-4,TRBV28,CASSAYRGATNEKLFF,TGTGCCAGCAGTGCCTACAGGGGGGCAACTAATGAAAAACTGTTTTTT
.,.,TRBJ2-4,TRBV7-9,CASSSPRDFRTF,TGTGCCAGCAGCTCACCCCGGGACTTTAGAACCTTC
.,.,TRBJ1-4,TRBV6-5,CASSYGGGVSEKLFF,TGTGCCAGCAGTTACGGGGGAGGGGTGAGCGAAAAACTGTTTTTT
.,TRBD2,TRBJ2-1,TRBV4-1,CASSQDSGRDNEQFF,TGCGCCAGCAGCCAAGATAGCGGGAGGGACAATGAGCAGTTCTTC
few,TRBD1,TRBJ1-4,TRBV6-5,CASSYDRVDDKLFF,TGTGCCAGCAGTTACGACAGGGTCGACGACAAACTGTTTTTT
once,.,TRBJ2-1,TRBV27,CASSPPKPGNPFF,TGTGCCAGCAGTCCCCCCAAACCAGGGAACCCGTTCTTC
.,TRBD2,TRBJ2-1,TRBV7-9,CASSPAGGVGDEQFF,TGTGCCAGCAGCCCAGCGGGAGGGGTGGGGGATGAGCAGTTCTTC
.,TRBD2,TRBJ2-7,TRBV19,CASKVWSGSSYEQYF,TGTGCCAGTAAAGTCTGGAGCGGGAGCTCCTACGAGCAGTACTTC
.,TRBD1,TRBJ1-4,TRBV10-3,CAISTGTEEKLFF,TGTGCCATCAGTACCGGGACAGAAGAAAAACTGTTTTTT
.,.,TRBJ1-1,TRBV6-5,CASSYAGSTSFF,TGTGCCAGCAGTTACGCCGGGTCCACTTCTTTCTTT
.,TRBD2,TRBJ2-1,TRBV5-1,CASSLRGGLAVANEQFF,TGCGCCAGCAGCTTGCGAGGCGGGCTAGCGGTCGCCAATGAGCAGTTCTTC
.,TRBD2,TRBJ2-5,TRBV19,CASSIGGSPKGETQYF,TGTGCCAGTAGTATCGGCGGGAGCCCCAAAGGAGAGACCCAGTACTTC
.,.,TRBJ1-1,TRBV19,CASRAFGTEAFF,TGTGCCAGCAGGGCCTTTGGGACTGAAGCTTTCTTT
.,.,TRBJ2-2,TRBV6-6,CASSDYIGELGGELFF,TGTGCCAGCAGTGACTACATAGGAGAGCTTGGCGGGGAGCTGTTTTTT
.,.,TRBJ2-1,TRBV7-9,CASSLQAENNEQFF,TGTGCCAGCAGCTTACAGGCAGAGAACAATGAGCAGTTCTTC
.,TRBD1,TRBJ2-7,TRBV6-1,CASSGRRNRGEDEQYF,TGTGCCAGCAGTGGCCGCCGGAACAGGGGAGAAGACGAGCAGTACTTC
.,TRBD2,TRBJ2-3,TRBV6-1,CASSEELASTDTQYF,TGTGCCAGCAGTGAAGAACTAGCGAGCACAGATACGCAGTATTTT
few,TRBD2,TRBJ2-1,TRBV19,CASSILAGVDNEQFF,TGTGCCAGTAGTATCCTAGCGGGAGTTGACAATGAGCAGTTCTTC
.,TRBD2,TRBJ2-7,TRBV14,CASSPSGSGSYEQYF,TGTGCCAGCAGCCCTAGCGGGAGTGGGTCCTACGAGCAGTACTTC
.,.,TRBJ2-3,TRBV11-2,CASSRRTGSTDTQYF,TGTGCCAGCAGCCGACGGACTGGATCCACAGATACGCAGTATTTT
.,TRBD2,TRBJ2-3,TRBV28,CASTPRLAGGPDTQYF,TGTGCCAGCACCCCCCGACTAGCGGGAGGCCCAGATACGCAGTATTTT